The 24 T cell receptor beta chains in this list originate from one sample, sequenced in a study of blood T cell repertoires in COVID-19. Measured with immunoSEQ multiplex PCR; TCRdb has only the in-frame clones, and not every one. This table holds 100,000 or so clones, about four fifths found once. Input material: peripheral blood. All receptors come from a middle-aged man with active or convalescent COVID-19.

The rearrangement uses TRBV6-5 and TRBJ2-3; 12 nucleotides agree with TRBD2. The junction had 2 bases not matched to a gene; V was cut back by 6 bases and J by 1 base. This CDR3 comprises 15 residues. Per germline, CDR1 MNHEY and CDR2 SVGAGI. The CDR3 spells CASRLAGGGTDTQYF. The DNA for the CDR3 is TGTGCCAGCAGACTAGCGGGGGGAGGCACAGATACGCAGTATTTT.

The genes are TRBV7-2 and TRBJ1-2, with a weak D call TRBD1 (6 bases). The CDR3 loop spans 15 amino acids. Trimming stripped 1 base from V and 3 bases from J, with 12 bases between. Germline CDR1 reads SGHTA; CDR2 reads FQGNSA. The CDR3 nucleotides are TGTGCCAGCAGCTTAGATTTAGGGGGTGACTATGGCTACACCTTC. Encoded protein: CASSLDLGGDYGYTF.

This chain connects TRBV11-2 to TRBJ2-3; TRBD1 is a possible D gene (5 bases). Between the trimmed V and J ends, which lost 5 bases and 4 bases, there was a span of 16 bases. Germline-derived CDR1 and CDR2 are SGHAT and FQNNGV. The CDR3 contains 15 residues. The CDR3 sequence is CASSPGYQGPDTQYF. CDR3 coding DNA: TGTGCCAGCAGCCCCGGGTACCAGGGCCCAGATACGCAGTATTTT. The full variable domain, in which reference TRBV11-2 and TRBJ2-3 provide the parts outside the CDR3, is EAGVAQSPRYKIIEKRQSVAFWCNPISGHATLYWYQQILGQGPKLLIQFQNNGVVDDSQLPKDRFSAERLKGVDSTLKIQPAKLEDSAVYLCASSPGYQGPDTQYFGPGTRLTVL.

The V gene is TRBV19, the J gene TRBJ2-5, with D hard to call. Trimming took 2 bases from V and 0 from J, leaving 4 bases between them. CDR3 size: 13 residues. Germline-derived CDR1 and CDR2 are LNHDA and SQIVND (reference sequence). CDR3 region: CASSIQYQETQYF. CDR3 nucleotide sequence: TGTGCCAGTAGTATACAGTACCAAGAGACCCAGTACTTC.

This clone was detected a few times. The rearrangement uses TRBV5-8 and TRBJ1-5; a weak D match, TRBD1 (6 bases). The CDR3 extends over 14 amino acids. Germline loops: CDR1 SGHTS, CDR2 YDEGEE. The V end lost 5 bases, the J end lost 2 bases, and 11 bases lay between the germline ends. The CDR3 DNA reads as TGTGCCAGCAGTACAGGGTCTGGCAATCAGCCCCAGCATTTT. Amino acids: CASSTGSGNQPQHF.

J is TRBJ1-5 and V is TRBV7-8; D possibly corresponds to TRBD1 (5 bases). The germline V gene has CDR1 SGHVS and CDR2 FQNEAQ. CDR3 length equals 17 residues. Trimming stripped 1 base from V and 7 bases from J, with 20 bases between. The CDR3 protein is CASSLGGTSFGEQPQHF. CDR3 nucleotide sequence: TGTGCCAGCAGCTTAGGGGGCACGTCTTTCGGCGAGCAGCCCCAGCATTTT.

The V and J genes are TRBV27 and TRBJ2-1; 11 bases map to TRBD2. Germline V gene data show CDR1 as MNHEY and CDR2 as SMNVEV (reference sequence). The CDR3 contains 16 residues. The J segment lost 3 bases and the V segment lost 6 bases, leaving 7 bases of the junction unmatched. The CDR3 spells CASSRPGLAVYNEQFF. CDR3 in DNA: TGTGCCAGCAGCCGACCGGGACTAGCGGTCTACAATGAGCAGTTCTTC.

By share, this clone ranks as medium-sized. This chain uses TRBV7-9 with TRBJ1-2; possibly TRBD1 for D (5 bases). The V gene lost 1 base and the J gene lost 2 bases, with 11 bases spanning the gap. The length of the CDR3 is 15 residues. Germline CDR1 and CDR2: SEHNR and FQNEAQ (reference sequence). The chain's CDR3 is CASSLDLGPNYGYTF. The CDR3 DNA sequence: TGTGCCAGCAGCTTAGATCTGGGGCCAAACTATGGCTACACCTTC.

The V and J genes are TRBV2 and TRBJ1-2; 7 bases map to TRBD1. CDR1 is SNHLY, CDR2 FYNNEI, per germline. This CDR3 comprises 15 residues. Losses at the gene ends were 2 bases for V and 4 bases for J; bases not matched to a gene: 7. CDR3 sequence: CASSEQGGRFYGYTF. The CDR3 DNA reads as TGTGCCAGCAGTGAACAGGGGGGCCGGTTCTATGGCTACACCTTC.

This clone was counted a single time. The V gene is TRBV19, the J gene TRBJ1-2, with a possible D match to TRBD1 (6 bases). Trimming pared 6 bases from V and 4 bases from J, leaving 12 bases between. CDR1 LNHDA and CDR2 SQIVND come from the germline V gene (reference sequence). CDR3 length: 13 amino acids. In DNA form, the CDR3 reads TGTGCCAGTAGGACACAGGGAAGCTATGGCTACACCTTC. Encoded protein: CASRTQGSYGYTF. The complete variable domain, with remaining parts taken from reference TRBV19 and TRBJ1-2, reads DGGITQSPKYLFRKEGQNVTLSCEQNLNHDAMYWYRQDPGQGLRLIYYSQIVNDFQKGDIAEGYSVSREKKESFPLTVTSAQKNPTAFYLCASRTQGSYGYTFGSGTRLTVV.

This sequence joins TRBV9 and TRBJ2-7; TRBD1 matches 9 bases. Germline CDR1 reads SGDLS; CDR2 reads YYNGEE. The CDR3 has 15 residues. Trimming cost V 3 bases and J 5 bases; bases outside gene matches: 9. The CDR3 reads CASSATGGPLNEQYF. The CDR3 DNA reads TGTGCCAGCAGCGCCACAGGGGGCCCTCTAAACGAGCAGTACTTC.

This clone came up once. For the CDR3, the DNA is TGTGCCACCAGTGACCCCGTAACAGGGAGGGAGACTGAAGCTTTCTTT. This translates into CATSDPVTGRETEAFF. The gene calls are TRBV24-1 and TRBJ1-1; D is perhaps TRBD1 (6 bases). The CDR3 contains 16 residues. V was pared by 4 bases and J by 5 bases, with 19 bases between. Germline V gene sequence: CDR1 KGHDR, CDR2 SFDVKD.

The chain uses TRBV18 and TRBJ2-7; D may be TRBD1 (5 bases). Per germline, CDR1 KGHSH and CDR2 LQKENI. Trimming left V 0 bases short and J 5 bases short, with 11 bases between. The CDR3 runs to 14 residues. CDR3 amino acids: CASSPPGRENEQYF. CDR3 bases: TGTGCCAGCTCACCACCGGGCAGGGAAAACGAGCAGTACTTC.

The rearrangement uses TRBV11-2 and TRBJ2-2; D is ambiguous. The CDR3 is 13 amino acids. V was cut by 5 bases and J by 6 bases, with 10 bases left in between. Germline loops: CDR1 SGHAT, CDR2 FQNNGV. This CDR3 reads CASSPRVAGELFF. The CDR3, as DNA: TGTGCCAGCAGCCCTCGGGTGGCCGGGGAGCTGTTTTTT.

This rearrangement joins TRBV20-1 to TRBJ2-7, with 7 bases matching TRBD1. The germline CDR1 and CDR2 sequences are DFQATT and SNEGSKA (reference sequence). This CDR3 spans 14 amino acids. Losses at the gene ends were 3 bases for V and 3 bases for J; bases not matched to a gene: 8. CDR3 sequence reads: CSASADRTLYEQYV. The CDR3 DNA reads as TGCAGTGCTAGTGCGGACAGGACCCTCTACGAGCAGTACGTC.

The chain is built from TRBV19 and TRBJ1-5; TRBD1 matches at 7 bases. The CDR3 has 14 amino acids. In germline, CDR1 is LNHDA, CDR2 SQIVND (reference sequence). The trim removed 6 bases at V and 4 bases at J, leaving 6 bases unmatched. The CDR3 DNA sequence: TGTGCCAGTAGGTCGGGACAGAAAAATCAGCCCCAGCATTTT. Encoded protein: CASRSGQKNQPQHF.

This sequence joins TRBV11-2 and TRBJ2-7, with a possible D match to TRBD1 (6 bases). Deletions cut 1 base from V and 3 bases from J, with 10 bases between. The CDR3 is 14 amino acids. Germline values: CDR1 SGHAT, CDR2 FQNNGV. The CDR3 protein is CASSLAPQGYEQYF. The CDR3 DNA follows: TGTGCCAGCAGCTTAGCCCCACAGGGCTACGAGCAGTACTTC.

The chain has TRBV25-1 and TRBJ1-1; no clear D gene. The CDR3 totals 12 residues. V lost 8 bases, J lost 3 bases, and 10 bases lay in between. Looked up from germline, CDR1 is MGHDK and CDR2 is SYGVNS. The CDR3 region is CASGERHTEAFF. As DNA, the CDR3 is TGTGCCAGCGGGGAGAGGCACACTGAAGCTTTCTTT.

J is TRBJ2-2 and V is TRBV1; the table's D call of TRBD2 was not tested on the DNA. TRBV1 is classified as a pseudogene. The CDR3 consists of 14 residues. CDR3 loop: CTSSQGECSGELFF. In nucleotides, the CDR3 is TGCACCAGCAGCCAAGGGGAGTGCTCCGGGGAGCTGTTTTTT.

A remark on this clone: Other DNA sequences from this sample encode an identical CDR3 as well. In nucleotides, the CDR3 is TGTGCCAGCAGTTTAAGCGGGGGCAATCAGCCCCAGCATTTT. Translating it yields CASSLSGGNQPQHF. The chain employs TRBV27 and TRBJ1-5, with no clear D. Trimming cost V 2 bases and J 2 bases, with 7 bases left between them. The length of the CDR3 is 14 residues. Germline CDR1 and CDR2: MNHEY and SMNVEV (reference sequence).

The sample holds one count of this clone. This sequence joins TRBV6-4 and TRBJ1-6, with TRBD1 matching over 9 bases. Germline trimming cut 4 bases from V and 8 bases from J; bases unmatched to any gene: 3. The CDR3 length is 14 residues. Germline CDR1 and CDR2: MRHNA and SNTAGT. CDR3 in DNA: TGTGCCAGCAGTGTCAGGACAGGGGATTCACCCCTCCACTTT. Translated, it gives CASSVRTGDSPLHF.

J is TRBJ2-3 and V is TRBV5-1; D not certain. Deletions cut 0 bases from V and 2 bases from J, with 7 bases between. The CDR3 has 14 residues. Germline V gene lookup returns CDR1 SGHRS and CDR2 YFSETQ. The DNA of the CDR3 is TGCGCCAGCAGCTTGGGACTCTCCACAGATACGCAGTATTTT. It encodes CASSLGLSTDTQYF.

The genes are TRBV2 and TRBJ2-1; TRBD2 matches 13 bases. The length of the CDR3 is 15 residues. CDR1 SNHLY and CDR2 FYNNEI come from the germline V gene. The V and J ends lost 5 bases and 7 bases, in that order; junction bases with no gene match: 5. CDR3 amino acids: CASSQGGLAGNEQFF. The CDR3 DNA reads TGTGCCAGCAGTCAAGGGGGACTAGCGGGGAATGAGCAGTTCTTC.

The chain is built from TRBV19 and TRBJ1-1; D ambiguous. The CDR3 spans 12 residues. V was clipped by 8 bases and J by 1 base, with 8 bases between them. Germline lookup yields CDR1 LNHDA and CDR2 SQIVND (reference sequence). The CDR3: CASAPGNTEAFF. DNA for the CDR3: TGTGCCAGTGCCCCGGGGAACACTGAAGCTTTCTTT.